These 15 T cell receptor beta chains share one sample of origin, sequenced in a study of regulatory T cells in long-lasting Graves disease. Investigators prepared the TCR beta libraries by applying iRepertoire HTBI primers and Arm-PCR of CDR3 regions. One entry per CDR3 protein results from TCRdb running MiXCR on the multiplex PCR reads. The table shows about 530,000 distinct CDR3 sequences, with 15% to 20% occurring only once. Time point here: newly diagnosed GD, antithyroid drugs for less than 3 months. Making the TCR library involved RNA that had been extracted from PBMCs. This same sample was also part of a study on T cells in Graves' hyperthyroidism and ophthalmopathy.

Sequencing was performed on peripheral blood mononuclear cells (PBMCs), taken at new diagnosis, from a patient treated with antithyroid drugs. These TCRs come from a woman aged 35-60 years with Graves disease.

This clonotype was found a few times. J is TRBJ1-2 and V is TRBV5-1, with 7 positions matching TRBD1. Per germline, CDR1 SGHRS and CDR2 YFSETQ. The CDR3 spans 14 residues. J gave up 7 bases and V 3 bases, and 9 bases lay outside the gene matches. The CDR3 coding sequence is TGCGCCAGCAGCTACGACACAGGGGTTAGTGGCTACACCTTC. Translating gives CASSYDTGVSGYTF.

This clonotype came up many times. V gene TRBV2 combines with J gene TRBJ1-5; the match to TRBD1 covers 10 bases. Germline loops: CDR1 SNHLY, CDR2 FYNNEI. The CDR3 contains 15 residues. The V gene end was trimmed by 4 bases and the J gene end by 5 bases; junction bases not matched to a gene: 5. CDR3 region: CASSGTGGLDQPQHF. The CDR3 DNA sequence: TGTGCCAGCAGTGGGACAGGGGGGCTCGATCAGCCCCAGCATTTT.

This clonotype was seen only a few times. The gene calls are TRBV7-9 and TRBJ1-5; D might be TRBD1 (6 bases). The V gene lost 5 bases and the J gene lost 3 bases, with 17 bases spanning the gap. The germline CDR1 and CDR2 sequences are SEHNR and FQNEAQ (reference sequence). The CDR3 extends over 16 amino acids. The CDR3 here is CASSRSLDSNNQPQHF. The CDR3, as DNA: TGTGCCAGCAGCCGCAGTTTGGACAGTAACAATCAGCCCCAGCATTTT. Full variable domain (rest looked up from reference TRBV7-9 and TRBJ1-5): DTGVSQNPRHKITKRGQNVTFRCDPISEHNRLYWYRQTLGQGPEFLTYFQNEAQLEKSRLLSDRFSAERPKGSFSTLEIQRTEQGDSAMYLCASSRSLDSNNQPQHFGDGTRLSIL.

This clonotype was found many times. The V call is TRBV19, the J call TRBJ2-7; 7 positions match TRBD1. The germline CDR1 and CDR2 sequences are LNHDA and SQIVND (reference sequence). Trimming took 5 bases from V and 0 from J; bases not matched to a gene: 4. The CDR3 extends over 14 amino acids. CDR3 nucleotide sequence: TGTGCCAGTAGTGCGGACAGGAGCTCCTACGAGCAGTACTTC. Its protein product is CASSADRSSYEQYF.

This clonotype occurred a few times. The chain links TRBV4-1 to TRBJ2-7, with D unclear. Germline CDR1 is MGHRA and CDR2 is YSYEKL. Trimming cost V 0 bases and J 0 bases, with 6 bases left between them. The CDR3 is 14 residues long. The CDR3 coding sequence is TGCGCCAGCAGCCAAGAAACAGCCTCCTACGAGCAGTACTTC. It translates to CASSQETASYEQYF.

V usage is TRBV4-1 and J usage is TRBJ1-2; D ambiguous. Trimming removed 1 base from V and 6 bases from J, with 9 bases in between. The V gene's germline CDR1 is MGHRA and CDR2 YSYEKL. This CDR3 is 13 amino acids long. The CDR3 DNA reads as TGCGCCAGCAGCCAAGGATGGAGAAATGGCTACACCTTC. This encodes CASSQGWRNGYTF.

The rearrangement links TRBV6-2 or TRBV6-3 to TRBJ2-5; D possibly corresponds to TRBD2 (7 bases). Germline assignment: CDR1 MNHEY and CDR2 SVGEGT. Trimming stripped 5 bases from V and 5 bases from J, with 18 bases between. The CDR3 contains 15 residues. The chain's CDR3 is CASSGRGGAFETQYF. The CDR3 DNA sequence: TGTGCCAGCAGTGGAAGGGGGGGGGCTTTCGAGACCCAGTACTTC.

The sample holds a few counts of this clonotype. This rearrangement joins TRBV28 to TRBJ1-5, with D unresolved. The CDR3 consists of 15 residues. Germline CDR1 is MDHEN and CDR2 is SYDVKM. V gave up 6 bases and J gave up 7 bases, with 19 bases separating them. CDR3 region: CASSIPPTTSQPQHF. The DNA of the CDR3 is TGTGCCAGCAGCATACCTCCGACGACAAGCCAGCCCCAGCATTTT.

The CDR3 loop is CAISGGRAGPDTQYF. CDR3 bases: TGTGCCATCAGTGGAGGCCGGGCCGGCCCAGATACGCAGTATTTT. The chain carries TRBV10-3 and TRBJ2-3; D gene unclear. With 4 bases removed from V and 4 bases from J, the gap between germline ends came to 15 bases. There are 15 residues in the CDR3. CDR1 and CDR2 from the germline V gene are ENHRY and SYGVKD.

There are a few counts of this clonotype. The chain recombines TRBV6-5 with TRBJ2-7; D gene uncertain. Trimming took off 0 bases at V and 7 bases at J, with 10 bases between the two ends. This CDR3 region has 13 residues. In germline, CDR1 is MNHEY, CDR2 SVGAGI. CDR3 sequence: CASSYSYYREQYF. As DNA, the CDR3 is TGTGCCAGCAGTTACTCGTATTACCGGGAGCAGTACTTC.

This clonotype was detected a few times. This chain joins TRBV29-1 and TRBJ2-6; 7 bases line up with TRBD1. V dropped 6 bases and J dropped 0; count of bases not matched to a gene: 8. Per the germline V gene, CDR1 is SQVTM and CDR2 is ANQGSEA. The CDR3 sequence is 16 residues long. CDR3 DNA sequence: TGCAGCGTCCCTGGGACAGAACACTCTGGGGCCAACGTCCTGACTTTC. This encodes CSVPGTEHSGANVLTF.

Many counts were recorded for this clonotype. V and J are TRBV18 and TRBJ1-2; D possibly corresponds to TRBD1 (5 bases). The V gene lost 3 bases and the J gene lost 6 bases, with 8 bases spanning the gap. Germline V CDR1 and CDR2: KGHSH, LQKENI. The CDR3 length is 12 residues. CDR3 in DNA: TGTGCCAGCTCACCGGGGGGGAATGGCTACACCTTC. Its protein is CASSPGGNGYTF.

This clonotype was detected ten times or more. The chain couples TRBV5-1 to TRBJ2-3, with no clear D. Trimming took off 1 base at V and 4 bases at J, with 13 bases between the two ends. Germline V gene data show CDR1 as SGHRS and CDR2 as YFSETQ. This CDR3 has 15 amino acids. CDR3 residues: CASSLSAPSADTQYF. In DNA form, the CDR3 reads TGCGCCAGCAGCTTGTCGGCCCCGTCAGCAGATACGCAGTATTTT.

This clonotype was detected only once. It differs at one base from a far larger clone, so likely a read error. This chain connects TRBV11-2 to TRBJ2-7; no reliable D call. Germline V lookup: CDR1 SGHAT, CDR2 FQNNGV. CDR3 length: 14 residues. V lost 5 bases to trimming and J lost 7 bases, with 18 bases between them. CDR3 loop: CASSPPLSYNEQYF. CDR3 DNA: TGTGCCAGCAGCCCTCCCCTCTCCTACAATGAGCAGTACTTC.

This clonotype was found many times. This chain connects TRBV3-1 to TRBJ2-7, with 11 bases identical to TRBD2. CDR1 and CDR2 from the germline V gene are LGHDT and YNNKEL (reference sequence). The V and J ends lost 4 bases and 1 base, in that order; junction bases with no gene match: 3. CDR3 length: 15 amino acids. CDR3 sequence: CASSLGTSGSYEQYF. CDR3 in DNA: TGTGCCAGCAGCCTCGGGACTAGCGGTTCCTACGAGCAGTACTTC.